This is a list of T cell receptor beta chains from one sample in a study of sequential checkpoint blockade in melanoma. Only in-frame clones appear in the TCRdb table, and some are missing; sequencing was by immunoSEQ multiplex PCR. The sample has 25,000 to 35,000 clones; roughly four fifths are singletons. This material consisted of CD8+ T cells sorted from blood (inferred from file names), taken from a patient given nivolumab and ipilimumab in sequence. The source of these receptors is a human donor with melanoma. The CDR3 runs from the conserved cysteine through the conserved F or W. Each record gives: clone size, V gene, D gene, J gene, CDR3 protein, CDR3 DNA. A D gene is named only where the DNA matches it firmly. The listing skips clone size in some rows; elsewhere it reads once, few, many or a size class.

>NA|TRBV5-6|NA|TRBJ2-7
CASSGGQYGSYEQYF
TGTGCCAGCAGCGGCGGACAGTACGGATCCTACGAGCAGTACTTC
>NA|TRBV4-1|NA|TRBJ2-1
CASSQFRGGAAYNEQFF
TGCGCCAGCAGCCAGTTTCGAGGGGGGGCCGCTTACAATGAGCAGTTCTTC
>NA|TRBV19|NA|TRBJ2-5
CASLDLHQETQYF
TGTGCCAGTCTGGACTTGCACCAAGAGACCCAGTACTTC
>NA|TRBV4-3|TRBD2|TRBJ2-1
CASSRGGREGRSYNEQFF
TGCGCCAGCAGCCGGGGGGGGCGGGAGGGCCGATCCTACAATGAGCAGTTCTTC
>NA|TRBV5-6|NA|TRBJ2-2
CASSLAQGGELFF
TGTGCCAGCAGCTTGGCCCAGGGCGGGGAGCTGTTTTTT
>NA|TRBV6-5|NA|TRBJ2-7
CASSYGGTGENYEQYF
TGTGCCAGCAGTTACGGGGGGACGGGAGAGAACTACGAGCAGTACTTC
>once|TRBV19|NA|TRBJ2-5
CATSWVSGETQYF
TGTGCCACCTCATGGGTATCGGGGGAGACCCAGTACTTC
>few|TRBV7-9|NA|TRBJ2-3
CASSLDPGLADTQYF
TGTGCCAGCAGCTTAGATCCAGGGTTGGCAGATACGCAGTATTTT
>few|TRBV6-5|NA|TRBJ1-6
CASSGDRLSSPLHF
TGTGCCAGCAGTGGAGACAGGCTCTCTTCACCCCTCCACTTT
>NA|TRBV27|TRBD2|TRBJ2-7
CASSPSPTSGRAKQYF
TGTGCCAGCAGTCCCTCCCCTACTAGCGGGAGGGCCAAGCAGTACTTC
>NA|TRBV5-4|TRBD1|TRBJ2-7
CASSLGQGSSYEQYF
TGTGCCAGCAGCTTGGGACAGGGCTCCTCCTACGAGCAGTACTTC
>NA|TRBV7-6|TRBD2|TRBJ2-3
CASSSLAGGTDTQYF
TGTGCCAGCAGCTCACTAGCGGGGGGCACAGATACGCAGTATTTT
>NA|TRBV6-6|TRBD1|TRBJ2-5
CASSPLQGASETQYF
TGTGCCAGCAGTCCCCTACAGGGGGCGTCAGAGACCCAGTACTTC
>NA|TRBV6-6|NA|TRBJ1-3
CASSFTPSYGNTIYF
TGTGCCAGCAGTTTTACCCCCTCCTATGGAAACACCATATATTTT
>NA|TRBV29-1|NA|TRBJ2-1
CSAEDLSSYNEQFF
TGCAGCGCGGAGGACCTTAGCTCCTACAATGAGCAGTTCTTC
>NA|TRBV5-1|NA|TRBJ1-1
CASSLLGGDTEAFF
TGCGCCAGCAGCCTCCTGGGCGGGGACACTGAAGCTTTCTTT